Given below is one T cell receptor (beta chain) in context. The sample comes from a study of blood T cell repertoires in COVID-19. Clones were read by immunoSEQ multiplex PCR, and TCRdb kept only the in-frame ones, dropping some. The table has tens of thousands of clones, about four fifths seen once. Germline-derived CDR1 and CDR2 are MGHRA and YSYEKL. Trimming removed 4 bases from V and 5 bases from J, with 15 bases in between. This CDR3 has 15 residues. The sequencing input was peripheral blood. The clonotype was recovered from a man aged 25-40 years with COVID-19, enrolled during active disease. The V call is TRBV4-1, the J call TRBJ2-1; D remains unclear. The CDR3 nucleotides read TGCGCCAGCAGCCCAATCGAAAGTACAAACAATGAGCAGTTCTTC. It codes for CASSPIESTNNEQFF.